The rows below give T cell receptor beta chains drawn from one sample of a study of blood T cell repertoires in COVID-19. Repertoires were generated with immunoSEQ multiplex PCR, while TCRdb's copy carries only in-frame clones and drops some. The sample includes around 55,000 clones, approximately 90% seen only once; the top ten take about 6%. Sequencing was carried out using peripheral blood. These receptors were obtained from a man in his forties with acute or convalescent COVID-19. Both conserved end residues are part of each CDR3. A D gene is named only where the DNA matches it firmly. Where a row states a size, it is once, few, many or the class of an expanded clone; other rows omit it.

d_call	clone_size	v_call	j_call	cdr3_aa	cdr3_nt
TRBD2	once	TRBV11-1	TRBJ2-3	CASSLKSGSGTDTQYF	TGTGCCAGCAGCTTAAAGAGCGGGAGCGGCACAGATACGCAGTATTTT
-	-	TRBV14	TRBJ1-2	CASSPLGEDPSGYTF	TGTGCCAGCAGCCCCTTGGGGGAGGACCCCTCGGGCTACACCTTC
-	-	TRBV7-8	TRBJ2-1	CASSPGRANEQFF	TGTGCCAGCAGCCCCGGTCGAGCTAATGAGCAGTTCTTC
TRBD2	-	TRBV7-8	TRBJ2-3	CASSTRLAGSTDTQYF	TGTGCCAGCAGCACCCGACTAGCGGGAAGCACAGATACGCAGTATTTT
-	few	TRBV20-1	TRBJ1-5	CSASSRPNQPQHF	TGCAGTGCTAGTAGCAGGCCTAATCAGCCCCAGCATTTT
TRBD2	once	TRBV5-1	TRBJ2-3	CASLGEGTDTQYF	TGCGCCAGCCTCGGGGAGGGGACAGATACGCAGTATTTT
TRBD1	-	TRBV6-5	TRBJ1-2	CASSSWDSGGYGYTF	TGTGCCAGCAGTAGTTGGGACAGTGGGGGCTATGGCTACACCTTC
-	few	TRBV3-1/TRBV3-2	TRBJ1-1	CASSQGLSLKAFF	TGTGCCAGCAGCCAGGGACTCTCCCTGAAGGCTTTCTTT
-	-	TRBV27	TRBJ1-6	CASSWQAGNSPLHF	TGTGCCAGCAGTTGGCAAGCAGGGAATTCACCCCTCCACTTT
TRBD2	-	TRBV2	TRBJ2-5	CASRRRLAGETQYF	TGTGCCAGCAGGAGGAGACTAGCGGGAGAGACCCAGTACTTC
-	-	TRBV7-3	TRBJ2-7	CASSLDGHYEQYF	TGTGCCAGCAGCTTAGATGGCCACTACGAGCAGTACTTC
-	-	TRBV6-2/TRBV6-3	TRBJ2-5	CASSFYKGPETQYF	TGTGCCAGCAGTTTCTACAAGGGGCCAGAGACCCAGTACTTC
TRBD2	-	TRBV27	TRBJ2-1	CASSFPTAGVVNEQFF	TGTGCCAGCAGTTTCCCAACAGCGGGAGTGGTCAATGAGCAGTTCTTC
-	-	TRBV24-1	TRBJ1-1	CATSAEGVTEAFF	TGTGCCACCAGTGCCGAGGGTGTCACTGAAGCTTTCTTT
-	-	TRBV2	TRBJ1-2	CASSERPGNGYTF	TGTGCCAGCAGTGAACGGCCAGGGAATGGCTACACCTTC
TRBD1	once	TRBV19	TRBJ1-1	CASSTSGDRGINTEAFF	TGTGCCAGTAGTACCTCCGGAGACAGGGGGATTAACACTGAAGCTTTCTTT